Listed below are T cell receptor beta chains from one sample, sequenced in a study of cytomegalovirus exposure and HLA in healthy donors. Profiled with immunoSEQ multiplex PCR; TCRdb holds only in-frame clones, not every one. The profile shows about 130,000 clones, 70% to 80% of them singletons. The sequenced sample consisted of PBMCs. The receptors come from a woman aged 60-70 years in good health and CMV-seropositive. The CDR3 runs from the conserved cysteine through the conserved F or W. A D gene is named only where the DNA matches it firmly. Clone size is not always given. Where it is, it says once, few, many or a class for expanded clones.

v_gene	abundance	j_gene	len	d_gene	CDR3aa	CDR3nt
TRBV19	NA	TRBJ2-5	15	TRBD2	CASSMGGAGEETQYF	TGTGCCAGTAGTATGGGAGGGGCCGGGGAAGAGACCCAGTACTTC
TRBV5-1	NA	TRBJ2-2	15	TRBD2	CASSASGISTGELFF	TGCGCCAGCAGCGCTAGCGGGATAAGCACCGGGGAGCTGTTTTTT
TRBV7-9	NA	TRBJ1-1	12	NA	CASSSSGTEAFF	TGTGCCAGCAGCTCCTCGGGCACTGAAGCTTTCTTT
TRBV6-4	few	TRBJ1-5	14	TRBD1	CASSLRQGGQPQHF	TGTGCCAGCAGTCTTCGACAGGGGGGGCAGCCCCAGCATTTT
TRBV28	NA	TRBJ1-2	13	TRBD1	CASSFTGDYGYTF	TGTGCCAGCAGTTTTACAGGGGACTATGGCTACACCTTC
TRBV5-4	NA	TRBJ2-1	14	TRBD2	CASTSGNVYNEQFF	TGTGCCAGCACCAGCGGGAATGTCTACAATGAGCAGTTCTTC
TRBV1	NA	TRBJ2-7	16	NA	CTSSQVTSGSLYEQYF	TGCACCAGCAGCCAAGTCACTAGCGGGAGTCTATACGAGCAGTACTTC
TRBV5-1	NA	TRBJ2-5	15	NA	CASSREGREQETQYF	TGCGCCAGCAGCCGAGAAGGGAGAGAACAAGAGACCCAGTACTTC
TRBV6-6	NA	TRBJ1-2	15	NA	CASSYPRGTNYGYTF	TGTGCCAGCAGTTACCCCAGGGGCACGAACTATGGCTACACCTTC
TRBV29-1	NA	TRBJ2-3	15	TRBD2	CSVELISGRGDTQYF	TGCAGCGTTGAACTAATTAGCGGGAGGGGAGATACGCAGTATTTT
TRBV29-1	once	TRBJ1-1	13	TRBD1	CSATGQQNTEAFF	TGCAGCGCTACGGGACAGCAGAACACTGAAGCTTTCTTT